The 31 T cell receptor beta chains in this list originate from one sample, sequenced in a study of identical twins. TCRdb called the 5' RACE reads again in MiXCR, with one record for every CDR3 protein. The sample includes about 530,000 distinct CDR3 sequences, about 15% seen only once; the top ten take nearly 0.45%. The data were also submitted as part of a second study, on yellow fever vaccine responses in identical twins.

The sequenced sample was CD4+ T cells sorted from blood. The receptors stem from a young woman in good health.

This clonotype was counted many times. The V call is TRBV5-1, the J call TRBJ2-3; 10 nucleotides line up with TRBD2. The CDR3 consists of 15 residues. Germline trimming cut 2 bases from V and 7 bases from J; bases unmatched to any gene: 7. CDR1 and CDR2 (germline): SGHRS, YFSETQ. DNA of the CDR3: TGCGCCAGCAGCTTACCCCTAGCGGGGGTAAATACGCAGTATTTT. Protein product: CASSLPLAGVNTQYF.

The chain joins TRBV5-6 to TRBJ2-2; D call uncertain. Germline CDR1 and CDR2: SGHDT and YYEEEE. Trimming took off 0 bases at V and 10 bases at J, with 7 bases between the two ends. The CDR3 is 12 amino acids. Here the CDR3 reads CASSLVQSELFF. DNA for the CDR3: TGTGCCAGCAGCTTGGTTCAGTCGGAGCTGTTTTTT.

The chain is built from TRBV6-1 and TRBJ2-7, with TRBD2 identical over 10 bases. V lost 5 bases and J lost 3; bases outside the gene matches: 7. The CDR3 is made up of 15 amino acids. Per germline, CDR1 MNHNS and CDR2 SASEGT. Written as DNA, the CDR3 is TGTGCCAGCAGTAAAGGACTAGCGGTGGACTACGAGCAGTACTTC. Encoded protein: CASSKGLAVDYEQYF.

This clonotype was picked up a small number of times. The chain is built from TRBV2 and TRBJ2-6; no clear D. Trimming removed 8 bases from V and 2 bases from J, with 13 bases in between. The CDR3 extends over 15 amino acids. In germline, CDR1 is SNHLY, CDR2 FYNNEI. CDR3 region: CASVGEITGANVLTF. CDR3 in DNA: TGTGCCAGCGTTGGGGAAATTACTGGGGCCAACGTCCTGACTTTC.

This clonotype showed up just a few times. This chain uses TRBV25-1 with TRBJ1-2, with D perhaps TRBD1 (5 bases). With 4 bases removed from V and 1 base from J, the gap between germline ends came to 10 bases. Germline V lookup: CDR1 MGHDK, CDR2 SYGVNS. The CDR3 is 14 amino acids. The CDR3, as DNA: TGTGCCAGCAGTGGAAGAGGGGTTAACTATGGCTACACCTTC. This encodes CASSGRGVNYGYTF.

The V call is TRBV27, the J call TRBJ1-2, with 7 bases lining up with TRBD1. J gave up 4 bases and V 8 bases, and 10 bases lay outside the gene matches. The germline V gene has CDR1 MNHEY and CDR2 SMNVEV (reference sequence). The CDR3 has 14 residues. This CDR3 is CASQGEDPPYGYTF. The CDR3, as DNA: TGTGCCAGCCAGGGGGAGGATCCCCCCTATGGCTACACCTTC.

This clonotype has more than one count but fewer than ten. The V gene is TRBV2, the J gene TRBJ2-2; possibly TRBD2 for D (5 bases). This CDR3 is 13 amino acids long. V lost 7 bases to trimming and J lost 5 bases, with 11 bases between them. Germline CDR1 reads SNHLY; CDR2 reads FYNNEI. DNA of the CDR3: TGTGCCAGCAAAGAGACGGGAACCGGGGAGCTGTTTTTT. Translating it yields CASKETGTGELFF.

This clonotype was seen many times. The rearrangement uses TRBV7-3 and TRBJ2-5; D uncertain. From germline, CDR1 is SGHTA and CDR2 FQGTGA. V gave up 6 bases and J gave up 1 base, with 9 bases separating them. There are 13 residues in the CDR3. The CDR3 protein is CASSTRAQETQYF. DNA for the CDR3: TGTGCCAGCAGTACCCGGGCCCAAGAGACCCAGTACTTC. Complete variable domain (other parts from reference TRBV7-3 and TRBJ2-5): GAGVSQTPSNKVTEKGKYVELRCDPISGHTALYWYRQSLGQGPEFLIYFQGTGAADDSGLPNDRFFAVRPEGSVSTLKIQRTERGDSAVYLCASSTRAQETQYFGPGTRLLVL.

This clonotype occurred many times. The chain has TRBV5-1 and TRBJ1-1, with D possibly matching TRBD1 (6 bases). This CDR3 contains 14 residues. Trimming pared 3 bases from V and 7 bases from J, leaving 16 bases between. CDR1 and CDR2 from the germline V gene are SGHRS and YFSETQ. CDR3 sequence (DNA): TGCGCCAGCAGCTCGTACAGGGACCGGGATGAAGCTTTCTTT. Protein product: CASSSYRDRDEAFF. The full variable domain, with the rest looked up from reference TRBV5-1 and TRBJ1-1, is KAGVTQTPRYLIKTRGQQVTLSCSPISGHRSVSWYQQTPGQGLQFLFEYFSETQRNKGNFPGRFSGRQFSNSRSEMNVSTLELGDSALYLCASSSYRDRDEAFFGQGTRLTVV.

The chain employs TRBV11-3 and TRBJ2-7; D uncertain. The CDR3 is 14 residues long. Germline V gene data show CDR1 as SGHNT and CDR2 as YENEEA. V lost 5 bases and J 5 bases, leaving 16 bases between the germline ends. CDR3 loop: CASSRQSGSDEQYF. The CDR3 DNA sequence: TGTGCCAGCAGCCGCCAAAGTGGGTCAGACGAGCAGTACTTC.

Only a few counts were recorded for this clonotype. The chain combines TRBV10-3 with TRBJ1-1; D is uncertain. V was shortened by 3 bases and J by 4 bases, with 12 bases between the two germline ends. Germline CDR1 and CDR2: ENHRY and SYGVKD. CDR3 size: 14 residues. The CDR3 DNA sequence: TGTGCCATCAGTGATTTGCCCAGGAGCACTGAAGCTTTCTTT. Protein sequence: CAISDLPRSTEAFF.

This clonotype was seen many times. V usage is TRBV20-1 and J usage is TRBJ2-5; D gene uncertain. The V gene lost 5 bases and the J gene lost 4 bases, with 11 bases spanning the gap. The CDR3 consists of 12 residues. Per the germline V gene, CDR1 is DFQATT and CDR2 is SNEGSKA (reference sequence). CDR3 sequence reads: CSAVHLRETQYF. The DNA for the CDR3 is TGCAGTGCTGTACACCTGCGAGAGACCCAGTACTTC.

This clonotype showed up just a few times. V and J are TRBV29-1 and TRBJ2-1; D is uncertain. The V end was cut by 5 bases, the J end by 0 bases, with 23 bases between. Germline V lookup: CDR1 SQVTM, CDR2 ANQGSEA. The CDR3 runs to 18 residues. The CDR3 bases are TGCAGCGTTACCTCCGGGTGGCAAAACCCCAGCTCCTACAATGAGCAGTTCTTC. Encoded protein: CSVTSGWQNPSSYNEQFF.

This clonotype came up a few times. The gene calls are TRBV12-3 or TRBV12-4 and TRBJ1-2, with D unresolved. The CDR3 extends over 12 amino acids. Trimming cost V 2 bases and J 7 bases, with 8 bases left between them. CDR3 nucleotides: TGTGCCAGCAGTTTACAGAGCGGTGGCTACACCTTC. Amino acid sequence: CASSLQSGGYTF.

In this sample, this clonotype turned up a few times. J is TRBJ2-1 and V is TRBV12-3 or TRBV12-4; D is unclear. The CDR3 is made up of 14 amino acids. Trimming stripped 5 bases from V and 6 bases from J, with 14 bases between. The CDR3 reads CASSPDGSLNEQFF. CDR3 bases: TGTGCCAGCAGTCCAGACGGAAGTCTCAATGAGCAGTTCTTC.

This clonotype appeared a few times. V is TRBV12-3 or TRBV12-4 and J is TRBJ2-3; D may be TRBD1 (5 bases). The CDR3 sequence is 14 residues long. V was clipped by 3 bases and J by 6 bases, with 13 bases between them. This chain's CDR3 is CASSLGQVEDTQYF. CDR3 sequence (DNA): TGTGCCAGCAGTTTGGGGCAGGTTGAGGATACGCAGTATTTT.

This clonotype was detected a few times. The genes are TRBV24-1 and TRBJ2-1; 10 positions match TRBD2. The CDR3 runs 17 residues. Per the germline V gene, CDR1 is KGHDR and CDR2 is SFDVKD. V was pared by 7 bases and J by 3 bases, with 11 bases of the junction left unmatched. For the CDR3, the DNA is TGTGCCACCAGCACCACTGCACTAGCGGGAAACTACAATGAGCAGTTCTTC. This codes for CATSTTALAGNYNEQFF.

The chain employs TRBV6-5 and TRBJ2-7; D is ambiguous. The V gene lost 4 bases and the J gene lost 3 bases, with 10 bases spanning the gap. The CDR3 runs to 13 residues. Germline lookup yields CDR1 MNHEY and CDR2 SVGAGI. The CDR3 coding sequence is TGTGCCAGCAGTTTCCGGGCCTACTACGAGCAGTACGTC. It encodes CASSFRAYYEQYV.

This clonotype appeared a few times. V usage is TRBV12-3 or TRBV12-4 and J usage is TRBJ1-3; D gene unclear. V lost 8 bases and J 4 bases, leaving 12 bases between the germline ends. The CDR3 extends over 13 amino acids. The DNA of the CDR3 is TGTGCCAGCGGAGTGGATGCGGGAAACACCATATATTTT. This gives the protein CASGVDAGNTIYF.

V is TRBV20-1 and J is TRBJ2-1, with 7 bases fitting TRBD1. The germline V gene encodes CDR1 DFQATT and CDR2 SNEGSKA (reference sequence). The CDR3 sequence is 16 residues long. V was clipped by 1 base and J by 2 bases; unmatched bases: 8. DNA for the CDR3: TGCAGTGCTAGAGGAATCGACAGGGAACCCTACAATGAGCAGTTCTTC. Its protein product is CSARGIDREPYNEQFF.

This clonotype came up a few times. CDR3 amino acids: CASSEVGTGYNEQFF. The CDR3 DNA follows: TGTGCCAGCAGTGAAGTGGGGACAGGTTACAATGAGCAGTTCTTC. This sequence joins TRBV6-1 and TRBJ2-1; 8 bases align to TRBD1. Trimming took 1 base from V and 4 from J; bases not matched to a gene: 3. This CDR3 is built from 15 residues. Germline loops: CDR1 MNHNS, CDR2 SASEGT.

The J gene is TRBJ2-1, the V gene TRBV6-4; no clear D. Per germline, CDR1 MRHNA and CDR2 SNTAGT. V gave up 5 bases and J gave up 6 bases, with 17 bases separating them. CDR3 length: 15 residues. This CDR3 is CASSPGQHPGNEQFF. The CDR3 DNA reads TGTGCCAGCAGTCCCGGGCAGCACCCTGGCAATGAGCAGTTCTTC.

The V and J genes are TRBV29-1 and TRBJ2-3; 7 nucleotides align to TRBD2. Germline CDR1 is SQVTM and CDR2 is ANQGSEA. This CDR3 is 14 amino acids long. V was clipped by 4 bases and J by 6 bases; unmatched bases: 10. The DNA for the CDR3 is TGCAGCGTTGGGTTGGTTGCGGGGGTTGATACGCAGTATTTT. Protein product: CSVGLVAGVDTQYF.

CDR3 sequence: CASRVGAGTLNTGELFF. In nucleotides, the CDR3 is TGTGCCAGCCGAGTCGGGGCAGGCACCCTGAACACCGGGGAGCTGTTTTTT. V usage is TRBV5-5 and J usage is TRBJ2-2; D tentatively fits TRBD1 or TRBD2 (5 bases each). The germline CDR1 and CDR2 sequences are SGHKS and YYEKEE (reference sequence). V was cut by 7 bases and J by 1 base, with 20 bases left in between. This CDR3 is 17 amino acids long. The full variable domain, in which reference TRBV5-5 and TRBJ2-2 provide the parts outside the CDR3, is DAGVTQSPTHLIKTRGQQVTLRCSPISGHKSVSWYQQVLGQGPQFIFQYYEKEERGRGNFPDRFSARQFPNYSSELNVNALLLGDSALYLCASRVGAGTLNTGELFFGEGSRLTVL.

There are a few counts of this clonotype. The genes are TRBV20-1 and TRBJ2-1, with 7 bases that match TRBD2. The CDR3 contains 15 residues. Losses at the gene ends were 5 bases for V and 3 bases for J; bases not matched to a gene: 10. Germline values: CDR1 DFQATT, CDR2 SNEGSKA (reference sequence). CDR3: CSALRTSIVYNEQFF. The CDR3 DNA is TGCAGTGCTCTTCGGACTAGTATCGTCTACAATGAGCAGTTCTTC.

Only a few counts were recorded for this clonotype. The chain uses TRBV10-2 and TRBJ2-5, with 8 bases aligning to TRBD2. Trimming cost V 5 bases and J 5 bases; bases outside gene matches: 7. Germline CDR1 and CDR2: WSHSY and SAAADI. This CDR3 has 14 amino acids. The CDR3 DNA is TGCGCCAGCAGTCAGGGACTAGTCCATGAGACCCAGTACTTC. Translation: CASSQGLVHETQYF.

This clonotype was seen many times. V gene TRBV6-6 combines with J gene TRBJ2-7; D remains unclear. The germline V gene encodes CDR1 MNHNY and CDR2 SVGAGI (reference sequence). The CDR3 consists of 11 residues. Trimming took 6 bases from V and 3 from J, leaving 6 bases between them. In nucleotides, the CDR3 is TGTGCCAGCAGCGCAGGCTACGAGCAGTACTTC. Its translation: CASSAGYEQYF.

In this sample, this clonotype turned up many times. The rearrangement joins TRBV12-3 or TRBV12-4 to TRBJ2-3; D is unresolved. V was cut by 6 bases and J by 1 base, with 5 bases left in between. The CDR3 contains 12 residues. CDR3 nucleotides: TGTGCCAGCAGCTTCGGCACAGATACGCAGTATTTT. Residues: CASSFGTDTQYF.

The chain has TRBV28 and TRBJ2-5, with D possibly TRBD1 on 5 matching bases. The length of the CDR3 is 15 residues. Germline lookup yields CDR1 MDHEN and CDR2 SYDVKM. Trimming shortened V by 3 bases and J by 5 bases, and 16 bases separated the two germline ends. CDR3 residues: CASSFWTLSEETQYF. The CDR3 DNA reads as TGTGCCAGCAGTTTTTGGACACTCAGCGAGGAGACCCAGTACTTC.

This clonotype was found a few times. CDR3 in amino acids: CASSVDRALATNEKLFF. DNA for the CDR3: TGTGCCAGCAGTGTGGACAGGGCCCTTGCAACTAATGAAAAACTGTTTTTT. The chain is built from TRBV12-3 or TRBV12-4 and TRBJ1-4; 8 bases align to TRBD1. V gave up 5 bases and J gave up 0 bases; unmatched junction bases: 8. The CDR3 is 17 amino acids.

The rearrangement links TRBV5-1 to TRBJ1-4; tentative D call: TRBD1 (5 bases). The CDR3 contains 14 residues. CDR1 SGHRS and CDR2 YFSETQ come from the germline V gene. V was cut by 4 bases and J by 13 bases, with 20 bases left in between. The CDR3 region is CASSPWVGAERLFF. In nucleotides, the CDR3 is TGCGCCAGCAGCCCCTGGGTAGGGGCCGAGAGACTGTTTTTT.